In this sample, the clone carrying this TCR beta chain turned up a few times. These data belong to a study of identical twins. CDR3 length equals 15 residues. CDR1 SNHLY and CDR2 FYNNEI come from the germline V gene. V shed 8 bases and J 6 bases; nucleotides not matched to a gene: 11. MiXCR was run by TCRdb on the 5' RACE reads, yielding one entry per CDR3 protein. The sample lists 1.5 million to 2 million distinct CDR3 sequences, 25% to 35% occurring once. The sequenced sample consisted of cord blood. The rearrangement uses TRBV2 and TRBJ2-1, with 9 bases that match TRBD2. The TCR originated in a newborn girl in good health. The CDR3: CASGVLGTSRNEQFF. CDR3 nucleotides: TGTGCCAGCGGAGTCCTGGGGACTAGCCGCAATGAGCAGTTCTTC.